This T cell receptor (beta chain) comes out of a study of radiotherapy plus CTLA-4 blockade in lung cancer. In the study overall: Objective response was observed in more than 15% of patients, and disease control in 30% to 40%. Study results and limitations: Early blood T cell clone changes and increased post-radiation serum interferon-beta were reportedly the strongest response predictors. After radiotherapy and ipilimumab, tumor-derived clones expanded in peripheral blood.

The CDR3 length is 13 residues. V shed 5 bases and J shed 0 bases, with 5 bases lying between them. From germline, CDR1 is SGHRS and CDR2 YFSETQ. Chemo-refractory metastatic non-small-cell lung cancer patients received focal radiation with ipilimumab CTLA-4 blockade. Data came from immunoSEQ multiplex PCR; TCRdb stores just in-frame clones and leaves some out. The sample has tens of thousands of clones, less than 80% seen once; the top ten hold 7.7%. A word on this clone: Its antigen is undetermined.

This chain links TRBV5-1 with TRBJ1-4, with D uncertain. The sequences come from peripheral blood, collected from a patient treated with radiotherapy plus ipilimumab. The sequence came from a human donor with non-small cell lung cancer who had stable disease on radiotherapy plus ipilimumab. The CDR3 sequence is CASRQATNEKLFF. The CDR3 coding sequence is TGCGCCAGCAGGCAAGCAACTAATGAAAAACTGTTTTTT.